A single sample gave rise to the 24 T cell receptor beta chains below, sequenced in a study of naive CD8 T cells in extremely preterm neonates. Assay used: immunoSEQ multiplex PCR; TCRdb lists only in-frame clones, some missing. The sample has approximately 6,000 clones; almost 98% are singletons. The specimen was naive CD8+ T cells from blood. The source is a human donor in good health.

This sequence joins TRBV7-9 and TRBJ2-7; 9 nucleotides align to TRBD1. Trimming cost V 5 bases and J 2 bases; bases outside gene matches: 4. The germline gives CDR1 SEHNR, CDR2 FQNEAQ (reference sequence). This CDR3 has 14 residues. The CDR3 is CASSERQGAYEQYF. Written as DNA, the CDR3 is TGTGCCAGCAGCGAAAGACAGGGGGCCTACGAGCAGTACTTC.

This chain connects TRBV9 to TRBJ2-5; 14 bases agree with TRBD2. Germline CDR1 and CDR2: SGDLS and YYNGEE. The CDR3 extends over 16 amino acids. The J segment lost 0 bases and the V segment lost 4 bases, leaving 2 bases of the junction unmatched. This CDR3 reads CASSRLAGGHQETQYF. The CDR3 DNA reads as TGTGCCAGCAGCCGACTAGCGGGAGGGCACCAAGAGACCCAGTACTTC.

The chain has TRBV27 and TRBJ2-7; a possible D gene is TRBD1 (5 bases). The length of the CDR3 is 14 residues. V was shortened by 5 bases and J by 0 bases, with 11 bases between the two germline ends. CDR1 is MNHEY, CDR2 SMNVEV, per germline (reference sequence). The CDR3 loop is CASSGPGSSYEQYF. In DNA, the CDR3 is TGTGCCAGCAGTGGCCCAGGGTCCTCCTACGAGCAGTACTTC.

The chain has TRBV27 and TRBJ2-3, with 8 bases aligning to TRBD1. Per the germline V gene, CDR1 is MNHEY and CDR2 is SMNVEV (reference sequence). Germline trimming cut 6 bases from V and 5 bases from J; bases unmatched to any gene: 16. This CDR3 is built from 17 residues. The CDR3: CASSPPERTGFRDTQYF. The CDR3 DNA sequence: TGTGCCAGCAGCCCTCCTGAAAGGACAGGGTTTCGAGATACGCAGTATTTT.

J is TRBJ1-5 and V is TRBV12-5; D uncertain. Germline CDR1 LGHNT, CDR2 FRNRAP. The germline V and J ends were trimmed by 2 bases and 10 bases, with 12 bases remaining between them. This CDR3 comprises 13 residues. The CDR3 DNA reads TGTGCTAGTGGTTTGAGCCCCAATCGTCCCCAGCATTTT. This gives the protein CASGLSPNRPQHF.

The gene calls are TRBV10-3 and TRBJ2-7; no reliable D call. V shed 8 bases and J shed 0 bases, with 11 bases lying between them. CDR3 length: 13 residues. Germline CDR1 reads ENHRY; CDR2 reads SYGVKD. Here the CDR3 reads CAILTELSYEQYF. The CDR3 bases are TGTGCCATCCTGACTGAGCTCTCCTACGAGCAGTACTTC.

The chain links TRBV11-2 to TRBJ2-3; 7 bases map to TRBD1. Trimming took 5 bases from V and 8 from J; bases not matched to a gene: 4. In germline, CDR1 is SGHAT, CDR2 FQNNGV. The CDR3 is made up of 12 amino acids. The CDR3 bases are TGTGCCAGCAGCCGACAGGGTTCTACGCAGTATTTT. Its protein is CASSRQGSTQYF.

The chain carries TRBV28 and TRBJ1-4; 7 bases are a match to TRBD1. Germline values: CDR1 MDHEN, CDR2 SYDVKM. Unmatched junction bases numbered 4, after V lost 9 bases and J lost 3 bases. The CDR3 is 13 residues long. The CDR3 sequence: CASTGDANEKLFF. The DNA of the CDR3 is TGTGCCAGTACAGGGGACGCTAATGAAAAACTGTTTTTT.

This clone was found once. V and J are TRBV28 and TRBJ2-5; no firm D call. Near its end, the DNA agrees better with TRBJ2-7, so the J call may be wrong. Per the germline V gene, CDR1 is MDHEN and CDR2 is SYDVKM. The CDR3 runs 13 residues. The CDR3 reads CASSGVESYEQYF. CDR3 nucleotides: TGTGCCAGCAGTGGAGTCGAGTCCTACGAGCAGTACTTC.

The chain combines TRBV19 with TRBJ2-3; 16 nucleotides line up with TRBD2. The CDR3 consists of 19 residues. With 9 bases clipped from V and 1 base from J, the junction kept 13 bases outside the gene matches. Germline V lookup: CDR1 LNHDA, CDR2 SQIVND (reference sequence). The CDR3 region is CARNLTPGLAGGGTDTQYF. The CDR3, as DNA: TGTGCCAGAAATCTGACACCGGGACTAGCGGGAGGGGGCACAGATACGCAGTATTTT.

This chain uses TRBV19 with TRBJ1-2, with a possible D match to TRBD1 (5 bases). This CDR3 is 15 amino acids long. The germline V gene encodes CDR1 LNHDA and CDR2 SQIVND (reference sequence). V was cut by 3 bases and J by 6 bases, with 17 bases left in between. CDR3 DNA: TGTGCCAGTAGTATTTACGTATCAGGGTCTAATGGCTACACCTTC. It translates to CASSIYVSGSNGYTF.

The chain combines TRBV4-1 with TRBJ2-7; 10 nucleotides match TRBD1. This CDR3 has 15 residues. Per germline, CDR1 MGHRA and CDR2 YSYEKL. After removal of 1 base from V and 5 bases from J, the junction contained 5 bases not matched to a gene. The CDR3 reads CASSQAGTGVNEQYF. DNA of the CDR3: TGCGCCAGCAGCCAAGCCGGGACAGGGGTGAACGAGCAGTACTTC.

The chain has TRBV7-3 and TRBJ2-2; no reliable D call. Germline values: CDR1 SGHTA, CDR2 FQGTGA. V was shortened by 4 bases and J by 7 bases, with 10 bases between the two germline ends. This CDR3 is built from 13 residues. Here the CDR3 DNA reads TGTGCCAGCAGCTCCTATACCCTCGGGGAGCTGTTTTTT. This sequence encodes CASSSYTLGELFF.

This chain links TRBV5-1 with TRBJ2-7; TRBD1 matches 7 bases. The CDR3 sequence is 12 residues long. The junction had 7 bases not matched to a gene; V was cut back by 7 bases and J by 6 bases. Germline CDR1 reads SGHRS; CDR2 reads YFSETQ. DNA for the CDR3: TGCGCCAGCGGGGCACAGGGGTCCGAGCAGTACTTC. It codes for CASGAQGSEQYF.

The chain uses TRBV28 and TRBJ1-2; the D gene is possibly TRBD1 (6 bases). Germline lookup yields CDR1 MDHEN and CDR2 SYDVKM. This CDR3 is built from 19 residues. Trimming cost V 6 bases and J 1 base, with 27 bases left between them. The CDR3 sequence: CASSPQGQQPYYRNYGYTF. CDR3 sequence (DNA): TGTGCCAGCAGCCCTCAAGGACAGCAACCCTACTACCGTAACTATGGCTACACCTTC.

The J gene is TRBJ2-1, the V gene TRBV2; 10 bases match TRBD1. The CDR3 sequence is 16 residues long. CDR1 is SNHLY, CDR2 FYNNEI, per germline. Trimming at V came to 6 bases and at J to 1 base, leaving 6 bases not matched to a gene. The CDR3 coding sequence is TGTGCCAGCAGCCCCGGACAGGGGGTTTCCTACAATGAGCAGTTCTTC. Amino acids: CASSPGQGVSYNEQFF.

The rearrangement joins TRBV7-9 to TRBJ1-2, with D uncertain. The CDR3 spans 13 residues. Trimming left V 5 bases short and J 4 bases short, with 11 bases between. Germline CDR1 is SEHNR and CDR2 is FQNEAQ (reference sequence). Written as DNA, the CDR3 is TGTGCCAGCAGCCTTACCCGCGCCTATGGCTACACCTTC. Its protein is CASSLTRAYGYTF.

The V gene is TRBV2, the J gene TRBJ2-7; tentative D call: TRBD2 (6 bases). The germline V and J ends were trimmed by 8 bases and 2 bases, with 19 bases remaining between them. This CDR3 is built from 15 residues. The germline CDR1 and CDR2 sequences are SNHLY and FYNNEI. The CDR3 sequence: CASRGRTIPPYEQYF. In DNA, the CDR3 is TGTGCCAGCCGAGGGCGGACTATTCCCCCCTACGAGCAGTACTTC.

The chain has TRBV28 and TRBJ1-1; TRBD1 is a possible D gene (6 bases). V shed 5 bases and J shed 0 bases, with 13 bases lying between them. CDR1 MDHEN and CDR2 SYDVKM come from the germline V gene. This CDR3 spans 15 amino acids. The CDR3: CASSPQGTLNTEAFF. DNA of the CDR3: TGTGCCAGCAGTCCTCAGGGGACCCTGAACACTGAAGCTTTCTTT.

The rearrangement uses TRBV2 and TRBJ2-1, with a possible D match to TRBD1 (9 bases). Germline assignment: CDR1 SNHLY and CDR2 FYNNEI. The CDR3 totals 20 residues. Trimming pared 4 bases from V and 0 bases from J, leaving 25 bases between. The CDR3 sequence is CASSAGDRDTSGYSYNEQFF. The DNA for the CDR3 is TGTGCCAGCAGTGCGGGGGACAGGGATACTAGCGGCTACTCCTACAATGAGCAGTTCTTC.

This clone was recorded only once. The CDR3 here is CASSPFRYGYTF. In DNA form, the CDR3 reads TGTGCCAGCAGCCCGTTTCGCTATGGCTACACCTTC. The rearrangement joins TRBV5-8 to TRBJ1-2, with D unclear. This CDR3 region has 12 residues. Germline V CDR1 and CDR2: SGHTS, YDEGEE. The germline V and J ends were trimmed by 4 bases and 4 bases, with 8 bases remaining between them.

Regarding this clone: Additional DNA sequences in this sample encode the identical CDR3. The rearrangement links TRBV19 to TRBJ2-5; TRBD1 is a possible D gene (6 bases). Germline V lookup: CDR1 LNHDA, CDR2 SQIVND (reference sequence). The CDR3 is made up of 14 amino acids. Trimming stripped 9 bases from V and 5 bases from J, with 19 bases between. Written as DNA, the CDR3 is TGTGCCAGCAGTCTTTCCACAGGGTGGGAGACCCAGTACTTC. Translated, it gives CASSLSTGWETQYF. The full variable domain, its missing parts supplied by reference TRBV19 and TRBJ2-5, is DGGITQSPKYLFRKEGQNVTLSCEQNLNHDAMYWYRQDPGQGLRLIYYSQIVNDFQKGDIAEGYSVSREKKESFPLTVTSAQKNPTAFYLCASSLSTGWETQYFGPGTRLLVL.

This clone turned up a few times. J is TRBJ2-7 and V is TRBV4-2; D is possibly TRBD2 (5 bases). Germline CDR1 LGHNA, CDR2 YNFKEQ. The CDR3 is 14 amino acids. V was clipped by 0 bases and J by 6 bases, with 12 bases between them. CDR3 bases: TGTGCCAGCAGCCAAGAGTGGAGGAGTCGCGAGCAGTACTTC. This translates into CASSQEWRSREQYF.

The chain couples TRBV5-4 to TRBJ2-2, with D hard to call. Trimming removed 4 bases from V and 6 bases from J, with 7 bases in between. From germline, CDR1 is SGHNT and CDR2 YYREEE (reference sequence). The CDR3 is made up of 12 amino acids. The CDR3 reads CASSVSSGELFF. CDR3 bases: TGTGCCAGCAGCGTGAGCTCCGGGGAGCTGTTTTTT.